A single sample is the source of the 18 T cell receptor beta chains below, sequenced in a study of T cells in Graves' hyperthyroidism and ophthalmopathy. Amplified TCR beta CDR3 regions came from RNA transcripts. RT-PCR in the first round (using the HTBI primer set) targeted the TCR CDR3. Via MiXCR, TCRdb re-called the multiplex PCR reads, giving one row per CDR3 protein. This sample carries around 340,000 distinct CDR3 sequences, around 20% of them seen once, and the ten largest clones take 50%. The sequenced material came from blood. These receptors all come from a woman aged 50 to 60 with Graves' hyperthyroidism.

This chain joins TRBV11-2 and TRBJ2-3, with TRBD2 matching over 10 bases. This CDR3 is built from 16 residues. Germline assignment: CDR1 SGHAT and CDR2 FQNNGV. V was clipped by 5 bases and J by 1 base; unmatched bases: 6. CDR3 loop: CASSLTGTSGTDTQYF. CDR3 bases: TGTGCCAGCAGCCTAACTGGGACTAGCGGCACAGATACGCAGTATTTT.

This clonotype was detected ten times or more. V and J are TRBV30 and TRBJ1-5; D gene ambiguous. This CDR3 comprises 13 residues. CDR1 and CDR2 (germline): GTSNPN, SVGIG (reference sequence). V lost 1 base to trimming and J lost 0 bases, with 4 bases between them. CDR3 region: CAWSENSNQPQHF. The CDR3 coding sequence is TGTGCCTGGAGTGAGAATAGCAATCAGCCCCAGCATTTT.

The chain joins TRBV19 to TRBJ1-5; 10 nucleotides agree with TRBD1. From germline, CDR1 is LNHDA and CDR2 SQIVND (reference sequence). The V and J ends lost 5 bases and 5 bases, in that order; junction bases with no gene match: 6. The length of the CDR3 is 15 residues. The CDR3: CASSLFGTGDQPQHF. CDR3 nucleotide sequence: TGTGCCAGTAGTCTCTTCGGGACAGGGGATCAGCCCCAGCATTTT.

This clonotype was seen at least ten times. The J gene is TRBJ2-5, the V gene TRBV28, with D possibly TRBD1 on 6 matching bases. Trimming pared 7 bases from V and 4 bases from J, leaving 19 bases between. The germline V gene has CDR1 MDHEN and CDR2 SYDVKM. The CDR3 is made up of 15 amino acids. For the CDR3, the DNA is TGTGCCAGCACCGCCAGACAGGCCGGCCTAGAGACCCAGTACTTC. This gives the protein CASTARQAGLETQYF.

This clonotype has at least ten counts. V is TRBV7-9 and J is TRBJ1-1; D possibly corresponds to TRBD1 (6 bases). Trimming removed 3 bases from V and 7 bases from J, with 15 bases in between. Germline V gene lookup returns CDR1 SEHNR and CDR2 FQNEAQ (reference sequence). The CDR3 runs 14 residues. The chain's CDR3 is CASSFQGRSNEAFF. The CDR3 DNA reads as TGTGCCAGCAGCTTTCAGGGGCGCAGCAATGAAGCTTTCTTT.

Here the CDR3 reads CATSVRAGGGTGELFF. As DNA, the CDR3 is TGTGCCACCAGTGTTCGGGCAGGGGGCGGAACCGGGGAGCTGTTTTTT. V is TRBV24-1 and J is TRBJ2-2, with TRBD1 identical over 8 bases. The CDR3 sequence is 16 residues long. Germline V CDR1 and CDR2: KGHDR, SFDVKD. V shed 5 bases, J shed 5 bases, and the junction held 9 bases outside the gene matches.

This clonotype was counted ten times or more. The rearrangement uses TRBV7-2 and TRBJ1-3; no definite D call. V lost 2 bases and J 3 bases, leaving 14 bases between the germline ends. Germline loops: CDR1 SGHTA, CDR2 FQGNSA. This CDR3 comprises 16 residues. The CDR3 sequence is CASSLWAEQYGNTIYF. DNA for the CDR3: TGTGCCAGCAGCTTATGGGCGGAACAGTATGGAAACACCATATATTTT. Variable domain in full (rest from reference TRBV7-2 and TRBJ1-3): GAGVSQSPSNKVTEKGKDVELRCDPISGHTALYWYRQSLGQGLEFLIYFQGNSAPDKSGLPSDRFSAERTGGSVSTLTIQRTQQEDSAVYLCASSLWAEQYGNTIYFGEGSWLTVV.

This clonotype was recorded at least ten times. V gene TRBV11-3 combines with J gene TRBJ1-1; no firm D call. CDR1 SGHNT and CDR2 YENEEA come from the germline V gene. V lost 5 bases to trimming and J lost 5 bases, with 12 bases between them. This CDR3 contains 13 residues. For the CDR3, the DNA is TGTGCCAGCAGCCGTGTAAGTGGAACTGAAGCTTTCTTT. Its protein product is CASSRVSGTEAFF.

The chain couples TRBV6-5 to TRBJ2-5, with D tentatively TRBD1 (5 bases). V lost 2 bases and J lost 9, with 25 bases in between. CDR1 and CDR2 (germline): MNHEY, SVGAGI. The CDR3 runs to 17 residues. This CDR3 is CASSYARQISNRRAQYF. The CDR3 DNA follows: TGTGCCAGCAGTTACGCAAGACAGATTTCCAACCGCCGGGCCCAGTACTTC.

This clonotype came up many times. V usage is TRBV5-1 and J usage is TRBJ2-6; D unresolved. V dropped 0 bases and J dropped 7 bases, with 5 bases sitting between them. CDR3 size: 13 residues. CDR1 is SGHRS and CDR2 is YFSETQ in the germline V gene. CDR3 nucleotide sequence: TGCGCCAGCAGCTTGGAGGCCGCCAACGTCCTGACTTTC. Translated, it gives CASSLEAANVLTF.

This clonotype was seen a handful of times. The chain uses TRBV25-1 and TRBJ1-2; the D is unclear. The V gene lost 2 bases and the J gene lost 6 bases, with 16 bases spanning the gap. The CDR3 covers 15 residues. Germline CDR1 and CDR2: MGHDK and SYGVNS. CDR3 DNA sequence: TGTGCCAGCAGTGAACTGGGAACAAGGATAAATGGCTACACCTTC. Its protein is CASSELGTRINGYTF.

The chain links TRBV12-5 to TRBJ2-1; no clear D gene. The CDR3 runs 13 residues. The V gene's germline CDR1 is LGHNT and CDR2 FRNRAP. The V end was cut by 1 base, the J end by 10 bases, with 11 bases between. CDR3 in amino acids: CASGLGPVEEQFF. CDR3 sequence (DNA): TGTGCTAGTGGTTTGGGCCCCGTTGAGGAGCAGTTCTTC.

Only one count was recorded for this clonotype. The rearrangement joins TRBV3-1 to TRBJ2-6; 7 nucleotides align to TRBD1. The CDR3 consists of 18 residues. Trimming took 5 bases from V and 4 from J; bases not matched to a gene: 14. CDR1 is LGHDT and CDR2 is YNNKEL in the germline V gene (reference sequence). The CDR3 region is CASSKTTTGSWGANVLTF. The CDR3 DNA follows: TGTGCCAGCAGCAAAACTACGACAGGGAGCTGGGGGGCCAACGTCCTGACTTTC.

This clonotype was picked up many times. The chain links TRBV6-1 to TRBJ2-7, with a weak D call TRBD1 (5 bases). CDR1 is MNHNS and CDR2 is SASEGT in the germline V gene. The CDR3 runs to 13 residues. V gave up 6 bases and J gave up 1 base, with 10 bases separating them. CDR3 in DNA: TGTGCCAGCAGGGACATCCTGTCCTACGAGCAGTACTTC. Encoded protein: CASRDILSYEQYF.

This clonotype was recorded a few times. J is TRBJ2-1 and V is TRBV15, with D hard to call. This CDR3 region has 14 residues. Germline V gene data show CDR1 as LNHNV and CDR2 as YYDKDF (reference sequence). V lost 0 bases and J lost 2, with 5 bases in between. Written as DNA, the CDR3 is TGTGCCACCAGCAGAGATCTAGCCTACAATGAGCAGTTCTTC. This sequence encodes CATSRDLAYNEQFF.

This clonotype was detected ten times or more. The V and J genes are TRBV5-1 and TRBJ1-5; D may be TRBD1 (6 bases). This CDR3 region has 15 residues. Germline V lookup: CDR1 SGHRS, CDR2 YFSETQ. Deletions cut 0 bases from V and 2 bases from J, with 9 bases between. CDR3 region: CASSLDGGGNQPQHF. CDR3 sequence (DNA): TGCGCCAGCAGCTTGGACGGGGGCGGCAATCAGCCCCAGCATTTT.

This clonotype appeared many times. V is TRBV28 and J is TRBJ1-1; TRBD1 agrees at 9 bases. This CDR3 has 12 residues. J lost 7 bases, V lost 5 bases, and 2 bases had no gene match. The germline V gene encodes CDR1 MDHEN and CDR2 SYDVKM. The CDR3 coding sequence is TGTGCCAGCAGTCTGGGACAGGGTGAAGCTTTCTTT. Translating it yields CASSLGQGEAFF.

This chain joins TRBV29-1 and TRBJ1-2; D is uncertain. This CDR3 spans 13 amino acids. V was pared by 5 bases and J by 6 bases, with 16 bases between. Germline loops: CDR1 SQVTM, CDR2 ANQGSEA. The chain's CDR3 is CSVIGEMVDGYTF. As DNA, the CDR3 is TGCAGCGTTATTGGTGAGATGGTCGATGGCTACACCTTC.